These T cell receptor beta chains were read from a single sample in a study of OX40 agonist ivuxolimab in advanced cancers. Here immunoSEQ multiplex PCR was the method, and the copy in TCRdb shows in-frame clones only, minus some. The sample lists 80,000 or so clones, around 90% occurring once. Sequencing used CD4+ or CD8+ T cells sorted from blood, obtained in a trial of the OX40 agonist ivuxolimab. Receptors originate from an adult with an advanced solid tumor such as melanoma, head and neck, liver or kidney cancer. Both conserved end residues are part of each CDR3. Each record gives: J gene, CDR3 length, clone size, V gene, D gene, CDR3 protein, CDR3 DNA. The D gene is left open where the match is weak. The size entry is marked missing in some rows and otherwise reads once, few, many or a size class.

j_gene: TRBJ1-4; len: 13; abundance: -; v_gene: TRBV18; d_gene: -; CDR3aa: CASSLGQNEKLFF; CDR3nt: TGTGCCAGCTCTCTGGGCCAGAATGAAAAACTGTTTTTT
j_gene: TRBJ1-5; len: 13; abundance: -; v_gene: TRBV7-9; d_gene: -; CDR3aa: CASSQSGFQPQHF; CDR3nt: TGTGCCAGCAGCCAATCAGGGTTTCAGCCCCAGCATTTT
j_gene: TRBJ2-7; len: 13; abundance: -; v_gene: TRBV28; d_gene: -; CDR3aa: CASSSGSGYEQYF; CDR3nt: TGTGCCAGCAGTTCCGGGTCAGGTTACGAGCAGTACTTC
j_gene: TRBJ2-3; len: 14; abundance: -; v_gene: TRBV5-4; d_gene: -; CDR3aa: CASSPQITGNTQYF; CDR3nt: TGTGCCAGCAGCCCCCAAATAACGGGAAATACGCAGTATTTT
j_gene: TRBJ2-7; len: 13; abundance: -; v_gene: TRBV5-1; d_gene: TRBD1; CDR3aa: CASSAGQGWEQYF; CDR3nt: TGCGCCAGCAGCGCCGGACAGGGTTGGGAGCAGTACTTC
j_gene: TRBJ2-5; len: 14; abundance: once; v_gene: TRBV18; d_gene: -; CDR3aa: CASSLDRLQETQYF; CDR3nt: TGTGCCAGCTCGCTCGACAGATTGCAAGAGACCCAGTACTTC
j_gene: TRBJ2-2; len: 15; abundance: -; v_gene: TRBV19; d_gene: TRBD1; CDR3aa: CASSLDRVNTGELFF; CDR3nt: TGTGCCAGTAGTCTGGACAGGGTAAACACCGGGGAGCTGTTTTTT
j_gene: TRBJ2-3; len: 15; abundance: -; v_gene: TRBV7-3; d_gene: -; CDR3aa: CASSLMGHGTDTQYF; CDR3nt: TGTGCCAGCAGCTTAATGGGGCATGGCACAGATACGCAGTATTTT
j_gene: TRBJ1-5; len: 13; abundance: -; v_gene: TRBV10-2; d_gene: -; CDR3aa: CASTKYSNQPQHF; CDR3nt: TGCGCCAGCACCAAGTATAGCAATCAGCCCCAGCATTTT
j_gene: TRBJ1-1; len: 15; abundance: -; v_gene: TRBV7-2; d_gene: -; CDR3aa: CASSLVAGLNTEAFF; CDR3nt: TGTGCCAGCAGCTTAGTTGCAGGACTGAACACTGAAGCTTTCTTT
j_gene: TRBJ2-1; len: 16; abundance: -; v_gene: TRBV5-4; d_gene: TRBD1; CDR3aa: CASSFWTGVLRNEQFF; CDR3nt: TGTGCCAGCAGCTTCTGGACAGGGGTATTGCGGAATGAGCAGTTCTTC
j_gene: TRBJ2-3; len: 14; abundance: -; v_gene: TRBV5-1; d_gene: -; CDR3aa: CASSPGQRTDTQYF; CDR3nt: TGCGCCAGCAGCCCAGGACAGCGCACAGATACGCAGTATTTT
j_gene: TRBJ1-3; len: 15; abundance: -; v_gene: TRBV28; d_gene: TRBD1; CDR3aa: CASRSGTASGNTIYF; CDR3nt: TGTGCCAGCAGATCCGGGACAGCCTCTGGAAACACCATATATTTT
j_gene: TRBJ2-7; len: 12; abundance: few; v_gene: TRBV2; d_gene: -; CDR3aa: CASSLASYEQYF; CDR3nt: TGTGCCAGCAGTCTAGCCTCCTACGAGCAGTACTTC
j_gene: TRBJ2-2; len: 17; abundance: -; v_gene: TRBV27; d_gene: TRBD2; CDR3aa: CASSPRLGTSGTGELFF; CDR3nt: TGTGCCAGCAGTCCGCGTCTTGGGACTAGCGGGACTGGGGAGCTGTTTTTT
j_gene: TRBJ2-2; len: 17; abundance: few; v_gene: TRBV5-1; d_gene: TRBD2; CDR3aa: CASSLTSGRTNTGELFF; CDR3nt: TGCGCCAGCAGTTTGACTAGCGGGAGGACGAACACCGGGGAGCTGTTTTTT
j_gene: TRBJ2-1; len: 12; abundance: -; v_gene: TRBV7-2; d_gene: -; CDR3aa: CASSSQGSEQFF; CDR3nt: TGTGCCAGCAGTTCCCAGGGGAGTGAGCAGTTCTTC
j_gene: TRBJ2-5; len: 13; abundance: -; v_gene: TRBV5-6; d_gene: TRBD1; CDR3aa: CASSLQGQETQYF; CDR3nt: TGTGCCAGCAGCTTACAGGGGCAAGAGACCCAGTACTTC
j_gene: TRBJ2-6; len: 12; abundance: -; v_gene: TRBV6-1; d_gene: -; CDR3aa: CASSTGANVLTF; CDR3nt: TGTGCCAGCAGTACGGGGGCCAACGTCCTGACTTTC
j_gene: TRBJ1-3; len: 14; abundance: -; v_gene: TRBV2; d_gene: -; CDR3aa: CASSEALSGNTIYF; CDR3nt: TGTGCCAGCAGTGAAGCGCTTTCCGGAAACACCATATATTTT
j_gene: TRBJ2-3; len: 14; abundance: -; v_gene: TRBV11-1; d_gene: -; CDR3aa: CASSLDGITDTQYF; CDR3nt: TGTGCCAGCAGCTTGGACGGGATCACAGATACGCAGTATTTT
j_gene: TRBJ1-2; len: 16; abundance: once; v_gene: TRBV28; d_gene: -; CDR3aa: CASSSGSGESYYGYTF; CDR3nt: TGTGCCAGCAGTTCGGGCTCTGGGGAAAGTTACTATGGCTACACCTTC
j_gene: TRBJ2-1; len: 12; abundance: -; v_gene: TRBV11-2; d_gene: -; CDR3aa: CASSAGVGEQFF; CDR3nt: TGTGCCAGCAGCGCCGGGGTCGGTGAGCAGTTCTTC
j_gene: TRBJ2-1; len: 13; abundance: -; v_gene: TRBV6-6; d_gene: -; CDR3aa: CASSYWGSAEQFF; CDR3nt: TGTGCCAGCAGTTACTGGGGCAGCGCTGAGCAGTTCTTC
j_gene: TRBJ2-3; len: 13; abundance: -; v_gene: TRBV28; d_gene: -; CDR3aa: CASSTARPDTQYF; CDR3nt: TGTGCCAGCAGTACGGCCCGCCCAGATACGCAGTATTTT
j_gene: TRBJ2-2; len: 14; abundance: few; v_gene: TRBV5-6; d_gene: TRBD1; CDR3aa: CASSLPGGTGELFF; CDR3nt: TGTGCCAGCAGCTTGCCAGGGGGTACCGGGGAGCTGTTTTTT
j_gene: TRBJ2-7; len: 15; abundance: -; v_gene: TRBV19; d_gene: -; CDR3aa: CASKTAGVPSYEQYF; CDR3nt: TGTGCCAGTAAAACGGCCGGGGTTCCCTCCTACGAGCAGTACTTC
j_gene: TRBJ1-5; len: 19; abundance: -; v_gene: TRBV7-3; d_gene: TRBD1; CDR3aa: CASSLNPGQGYYSNQPQHF; CDR3nt: TGTGCCAGCAGTTTGAACCCCGGACAGGGCTATTATAGCAATCAGCCCCAGCATTTT
j_gene: TRBJ1-1; len: 12; abundance: -; v_gene: TRBV29-1; d_gene: -; CDR3aa: CSGNKGFSEAFF; CDR3nt: TGCAGCGGGAACAAGGGATTTTCTGAAGCTTTCTTT
j_gene: TRBJ2-1; len: 19; abundance: -; v_gene: TRBV5-1; d_gene: TRBD2; CDR3aa: CASSSPRTSGRKIYNEQFF; CDR3nt: TGCGCCAGCAGCTCCCCTAGGACTAGCGGGAGAAAAATATACAATGAGCAGTTCTTC
j_gene: TRBJ2-5; len: 16; abundance: once; v_gene: TRBV5-1; d_gene: TRBD1; CDR3aa: CASSLEGQGGSETQYF; CDR3nt: TGCGCCAGCAGCTTGGAGGGACAGGGAGGGTCGGAGACCCAGTACTTC
j_gene: TRBJ2-3; len: 15; abundance: -; v_gene: TRBV28; d_gene: TRBD1; CDR3aa: CASRAGQGATDTQYF; CDR3nt: TGTGCCAGCAGGGCGGGACAGGGGGCGACAGATACGCAGTATTTT
j_gene: TRBJ1-1; len: 13; abundance: few; v_gene: TRBV29-1; d_gene: -; CDR3aa: CSATGPTNTEAFF; CDR3nt: TGCAGCGCGACCGGGCCGACGAACACTGAAGCTTTCTTT
j_gene: TRBJ1-1; len: 13; abundance: -; v_gene: TRBV29-1; d_gene: -; CDR3aa: CSLQFDRNTEAFF; CDR3nt: TGCAGCCTACAATTCGACAGGAACACTGAAGCTTTCTTT
j_gene: TRBJ2-5; len: 13; abundance: -; v_gene: TRBV18; d_gene: TRBD1; CDR3aa: CASSPGQGETQYF; CDR3nt: TGTGCCAGCTCACCAGGACAGGGGGAGACCCAGTACTTC
j_gene: TRBJ2-2; len: 16; abundance: -; v_gene: TRBV28; d_gene: -; CDR3aa: CASSFMRGRNTGELFF; CDR3nt: TGTGCCAGCAGTTTCATGAGGGGGAGGAACACCGGGGAGCTGTTTTTT
j_gene: TRBJ1-4; len: 14; abundance: -; v_gene: TRBV28; d_gene: -; CDR3aa: CASSGFPGNEKLFF; CDR3nt: TGTGCCAGCAGCGGGTTCCCCGGTAATGAAAAACTGTTTTTT
j_gene: TRBJ2-1; len: 15; abundance: -; v_gene: TRBV19; d_gene: TRBD1; CDR3aa: CASRALGQGVNEQFF; CDR3nt: TGTGCCAGCAGGGCTCTTGGACAGGGGGTTAATGAGCAGTTCTTC
j_gene: TRBJ2-1; len: 13; abundance: -; v_gene: TRBV29-1; d_gene: TRBD1; CDR3aa: CSVGDRGYNEQFF; CDR3nt: TGCAGCGTTGGAGACAGGGGGTACAATGAGCAGTTCTTC
j_gene: TRBJ1-1; len: 14; abundance: -; v_gene: TRBV19; d_gene: -; CDR3aa: CASSPGRTTAEAFF; CDR3nt: TGTGCCAGTAGTCCGGGACGAACAACCGCTGAAGCTTTCTTT
j_gene: TRBJ1-2; len: 13; abundance: -; v_gene: TRBV28; d_gene: -; CDR3aa: CASRIGVSYGYTF; CDR3nt: TGTGCCAGCAGAATTGGAGTGTCCTATGGCTACACCTTC
j_gene: TRBJ2-5; len: 13; abundance: -; v_gene: TRBV27; d_gene: TRBD2; CDR3aa: CASSLGRVETQYF; CDR3nt: TGTGCCAGCAGTCTCGGGAGGGTGGAGACCCAGTACTTC
j_gene: TRBJ2-4; len: 15; abundance: -; v_gene: TRBV28; d_gene: -; CDR3aa: CASSAPLVGQNIQYF; CDR3nt: TGTGCCAGCAGTGCCCCCTTAGTTGGTCAAAACATTCAGTACTTC
j_gene: TRBJ1-4; len: 13; abundance: few; v_gene: TRBV27; d_gene: -; CDR3aa: CASRSRRAEKLFF; CDR3nt: TGTGCCAGCAGAAGCAGGAGGGCCGAAAAACTGTTTTTT
j_gene: TRBJ2-5; len: 19; abundance: -; v_gene: TRBV15; d_gene: -; CDR3aa: CATSRTPRGTNGGFETQYF; CDR3nt: TGTGCCACCAGCAGGACCCCCAGGGGTACTAACGGGGGATTTGAGACCCAGTACTTC
j_gene: TRBJ2-7; len: 14; abundance: -; v_gene: TRBV28; d_gene: -; CDR3aa: CASSSRTGRNEQYF; CDR3nt: TGTGCCAGCAGTTCGAGGACGGGACGGAACGAGCAGTACTTC
j_gene: TRBJ1-5; len: 16; abundance: -; v_gene: TRBV4-2; d_gene: -; CDR3aa: CASSQEYGARDQPQHF; CDR3nt: TGTGCCAGCAGCCAAGAGTACGGGGCGCGGGATCAGCCCCAGCATTTT
j_gene: TRBJ1-5; len: 13; abundance: -; v_gene: TRBV28; d_gene: -; CDR3aa: CASRQSPNQPQHF; CDR3nt: TGTGCCAGCAGACAGTCCCCAAATCAGCCCCAGCATTTT